In this sample, the clone carrying this T cell receptor beta chain turned up a few times. TCRdb re-derived calls from the 5' RACE reads in MiXCR, one entry per CDR3 protein. The sample carries about 40,000 distinct CDR3 sequences, around 5.5% recorded once. Time point in this sample: sample taken at primary tumor resection. Whole RNA was taken from tumor, nontumor lung or frozen PBMC; it was then sequenced unsorted. A total of around 72 untreated early-stage non-small cell lung cancer patients served as donors. This sample was included in a study of spatial heterogeneity in lung cancer. In germline, CDR1 is MNHEY, CDR2 SVGAGI. Trimming cost V 5 bases and J 4 bases; bases outside gene matches: 10. The CDR3 runs to 15 residues.

The starting material was PBMCs, obtained at surgery. The TCR was taken from a female donor with early-stage non-small cell lung cancer. The chain has TRBV6-5 and TRBJ1-2; 7 bases are shared with TRBD1. CDR3 in amino acids: CASSTQGGNSYGYTF. In DNA form, the CDR3 reads TGTGCCAGCAGTACCCAGGGGGGGAATAGCTATGGCTACACCTTC.